The 9 T cell receptor beta chains in this list originate from one sample, sequenced in a study of siplizumab effects on memory and regulatory T cells. Profiling relied on immunoSEQ multiplex PCR, and the TCRdb table lists in-frame clones only, not all of them. The sample gives 80,000 to 130,000 clones, 94% of which show up once; about 0.6% is in the top ten. Sample: Tregs sorted from blood. Source of these receptors: a human donor in good health.

The V call is TRBV7-3, the J call TRBJ2-2, with TRBD2 matching over 10 bases. The CDR3 covers 18 residues. CDR1 and CDR2 (germline): SGHTA, FQGTGA. V was pared by 1 base and J by 3 bases, with 8 bases of the junction left unmatched. The CDR3 protein is CASSLKSGRAGDTGELFF. The CDR3 coding sequence is TGTGCCAGCAGCTTAAAAAGCGGGAGGGCCGGTGACACCGGGGAGCTGTTTTTT.

The rearrangement links TRBV7-6 to TRBJ1-4; D might be TRBD1 (6 bases). Trimming took 5 bases from V and 1 from J, leaving 8 bases between them. The germline V gene has CDR1 SGHVS and CDR2 FNYEAQ. The CDR3 runs 14 residues. This CDR3 reads CASSPRGTNEKLFF. The CDR3 nucleotides are TGTGCCAGCAGCCCCAGGGGAACTAATGAAAAACTGTTTTTT.

The chain recombines TRBV29-1 with TRBJ2-4, with D maybe TRBD1 (6 bases). Germline loops: CDR1 SQVTM, CDR2 ANQGSEA. The CDR3 is made up of 14 amino acids. Trimming stripped 6 bases from V and 2 bases from J, with 14 bases between. CDR3 region: CSVNKQGTKNIQYF. CDR3 bases: TGCAGCGTGAATAAACAGGGCACCAAAAACATTCAGTACTTC.

This sequence joins TRBV6-5 and TRBJ2-7; no definite D call. The CDR3 consists of 15 residues. V dropped 6 bases and J dropped 3 bases, with 18 bases sitting between them. Germline CDR1 reads MNHEY; CDR2 reads SVGAGI. CDR3 residues: CASSPFSMPDYEQYF. For the CDR3, the DNA is TGTGCCAGCAGCCCCTTTAGTATGCCGGACTACGAGCAGTACTTC.

This rearrangement joins TRBV6-5 to TRBJ1-4; D unresolved. Trimming shortened V by 5 bases and J by 7 bases, and 5 bases separated the two germline ends. This CDR3 comprises 11 residues. CDR1 and CDR2 (germline): MNHEY, SVGAGI. Written as DNA, the CDR3 is TGTGCCAGCAGTCGGAGTGAAAAACTGTTTTTT. This codes for CASSRSEKLFF.

For the CDR3, the DNA is TGTGCCAGCAGTTCTCCGGGGGCCTACGAGCAGTACTTC. Its translation: CASSSPGAYEQYF. V and J are TRBV6-5 and TRBJ2-7, with D perhaps matching TRBD2 (6 bases). From germline, CDR1 is MNHEY and CDR2 SVGAGI. V was clipped by 4 bases and J by 2 bases, with 9 bases between them. CDR3 size: 13 residues.

The J gene is TRBJ1-1, the V gene TRBV7-9, with D hard to call. The CDR3 is made up of 14 amino acids. The V end lost 3 bases, the J end lost 1 base, and 9 bases lay between the germline ends. Germline lookup yields CDR1 SEHNR and CDR2 FQNEAQ (reference sequence). This chain's CDR3 is CASSFSHANTEAFF. Written as DNA, the CDR3 is TGTGCCAGCAGCTTTTCCCATGCGAACACTGAAGCTTTCTTT.

This chain uses TRBV5-5 with TRBJ2-3; D gene uncertain. Germline CDR1 is SGHKS and CDR2 is YYEKEE (reference sequence). The V and J ends lost 1 base and 0 bases respectively, with 6 bases between them. This CDR3 has 14 residues. CDR3 sequence (DNA): TGTGCCAGCAGCTTGACAACTAGCACAGATACGCAGTATTTT. This codes for CASSLTTSTDTQYF.

This chain links TRBV30 with TRBJ1-1; no clear D gene. Germline V gene lookup returns CDR1 GTSNPN and CDR2 SVGIG (reference sequence). Trimming left V 0 bases short and J 1 base short, with 12 bases between. This CDR3 has 15 amino acids. The DNA of the CDR3 is TGTGCCTGGAGTGTAGTAGGGCAAAGGAACACTGAAGCTTTCTTT. Translation: CAWSVVGQRNTEAFF.